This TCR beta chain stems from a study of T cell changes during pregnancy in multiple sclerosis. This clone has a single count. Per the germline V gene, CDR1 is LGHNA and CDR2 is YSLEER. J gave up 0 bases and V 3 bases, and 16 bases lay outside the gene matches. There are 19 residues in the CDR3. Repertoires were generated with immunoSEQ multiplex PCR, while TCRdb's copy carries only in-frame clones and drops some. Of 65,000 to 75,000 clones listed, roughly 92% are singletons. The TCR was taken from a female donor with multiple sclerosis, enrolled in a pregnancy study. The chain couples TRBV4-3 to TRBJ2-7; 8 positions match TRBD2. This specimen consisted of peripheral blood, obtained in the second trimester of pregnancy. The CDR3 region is CASSHRSVRQRGTSYEQYF. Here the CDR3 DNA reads TGCGCCAGCAGCCATCGATCCGTTCGTCAGCGGGGGACCTCCTACGAGCAGTACTTC.